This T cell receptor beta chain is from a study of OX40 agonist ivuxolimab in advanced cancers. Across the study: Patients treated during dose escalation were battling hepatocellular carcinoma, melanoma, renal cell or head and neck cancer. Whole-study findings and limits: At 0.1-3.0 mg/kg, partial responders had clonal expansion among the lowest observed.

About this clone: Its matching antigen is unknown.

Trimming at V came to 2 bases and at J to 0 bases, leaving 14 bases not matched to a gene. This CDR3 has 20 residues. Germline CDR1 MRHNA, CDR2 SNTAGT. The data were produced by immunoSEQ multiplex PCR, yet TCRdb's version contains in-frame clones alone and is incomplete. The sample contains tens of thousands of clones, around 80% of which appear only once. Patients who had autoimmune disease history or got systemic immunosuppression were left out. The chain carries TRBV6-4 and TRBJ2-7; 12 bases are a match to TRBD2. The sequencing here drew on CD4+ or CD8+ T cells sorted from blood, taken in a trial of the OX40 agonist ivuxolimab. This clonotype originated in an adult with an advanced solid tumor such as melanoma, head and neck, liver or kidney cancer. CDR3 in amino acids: CASSDPQLAGGVLSSYEQYF. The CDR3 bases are TGTGCCAGCAGTGACCCCCAACTAGCGGGAGGCGTCTTGAGCTCCTACGAGCAGTACTTC.